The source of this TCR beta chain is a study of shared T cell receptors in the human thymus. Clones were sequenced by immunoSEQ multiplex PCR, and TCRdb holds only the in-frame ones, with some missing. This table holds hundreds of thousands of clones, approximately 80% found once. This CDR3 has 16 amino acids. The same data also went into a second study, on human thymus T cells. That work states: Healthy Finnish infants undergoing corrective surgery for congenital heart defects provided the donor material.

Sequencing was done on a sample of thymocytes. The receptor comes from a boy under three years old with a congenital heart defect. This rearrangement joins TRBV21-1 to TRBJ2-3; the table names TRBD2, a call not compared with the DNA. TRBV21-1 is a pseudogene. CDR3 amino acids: CASSKSHGGMTDTQYF. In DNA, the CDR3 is TGTGCCAGCAGCAAATCTCACGGCGGGATGACAGATACGCAGTATTTT.